A single sample gave rise to the 19 T cell receptor beta chains below, sequenced in a study of metastatic and nonmetastatic thyroid tumors. All patients reached thyroid surgery having received no treatment beforehand. TCRdb called clones again from the PCR reads with MiXCR. Here the sample spans about 89,000 clones, 9.5% to 15% being singletons. Material for sequencing was tumor tissue. These TCRs come from a female donor with papillary thyroid cancer or a benign thyroid nodule (not recorded which). Some clones in this sample may be carry-over from other donors' samples.

In its sample, this clone was seen many times. The V and J genes are TRBV7-2 and TRBJ2-7; D gene uncertain. The V and J ends lost 0 bases and 2 bases respectively, with 11 bases between them. From germline, CDR1 is SGHTA and CDR2 FQGNSA. This CDR3 contains 15 residues. As DNA, the CDR3 is TGTGCCAGCAGCTTAGCCCCCGCCGGTACCTACGAGCAGTACTTC. Residues: CASSLAPAGTYEQYF.

The table lists this clone with many counts. The chain has TRBV6-2 or TRBV6-3 and TRBJ2-1; no definite D call. The germline V gene encodes CDR1 MNHEY and CDR2 SVGEGT. The CDR3 is made up of 12 amino acids. The germline V and J ends were trimmed by 2 bases and 8 bases, with 7 bases remaining between them. The CDR3 spells CASSYPPHEQFF. The CDR3 nucleotides read TGTGCCAGCAGTTACCCTCCTCATGAGCAGTTCTTC.

Many counts were recorded for this clone. The chain combines TRBV30 with TRBJ2-4; D remains unclear. Trimming took off 2 bases at V and 7 bases at J, with 15 bases between the two ends. This CDR3 is built from 14 residues. Germline CDR1 and CDR2: GTSNPN and SVGIG (reference sequence). The CDR3, as DNA: TGTGCCTGGAGTACCCTCCGGCCAGGTAACATTCAGTACTTC. It is translated as CAWSTLRPGNIQYF.

This clone was detected ten times or more. The chain couples TRBV29-1 to TRBJ2-5; 10 positions match TRBD1. V dropped 6 bases and J dropped 5; count of bases not matched to a gene: 9. The CDR3 is 14 residues long. Germline V gene sequence: CDR1 SQVTM, CDR2 ANQGSEA. CDR3: CSVGKTGGGETQYF. The CDR3 DNA follows: TGCAGCGTGGGCAAGACAGGGGGCGGGGAGACCCAGTACTTC.

This clone was seen ten or more times. The chain uses TRBV2 and TRBJ2-5; no clear D. This CDR3 spans 13 amino acids. The germline V gene has CDR1 SNHLY and CDR2 FYNNEI. V lost 7 bases and J 3 bases, leaving 12 bases between the germline ends. The CDR3 DNA reads as TGTGCCAGCAATACTTACCGGGAAGAGACCCAGTACTTC. Its protein is CASNTYREETQYF.

In this sample, this clone is medium-sized (0.01 to 0.1%). This chain connects TRBV20-1 to TRBJ1-1; the match to TRBD1 covers 7 bases. Germline lookup yields CDR1 DFQATT and CDR2 SNEGSKA (reference sequence). J gave up 5 bases and V 2 bases, and 8 bases lay outside the gene matches. The CDR3 spans 14 residues. The CDR3 sequence is CSARPTYRGTEAFF. The DNA of the CDR3 is TGCAGTGCTAGACCGACCTACAGGGGTACTGAAGCTTTCTTT.

This clone was seen repeatedly, ten times or more. The genes are TRBV5-1 and TRBJ1-1, with D maybe TRBD1 (5 bases). This CDR3 is built from 15 residues. Trimming removed 0 bases from V and 4 bases from J, with 13 bases in between. The germline CDR1 and CDR2 sequences are SGHRS and YFSETQ. The CDR3 region has the DNA TGCGCCAGCAGCTTGGCAGGTAGAGGGGTCACTGAAGCTTTCTTT. This encodes CASSLAGRGVTEAFF.

By sample fraction, this clone is large. This chain joins TRBV7-6 and TRBJ2-7, with 8 bases lining up with TRBD2. The germline V gene has CDR1 SGHVS and CDR2 FNYEAQ. The CDR3 covers 14 residues. The J segment lost 4 bases and the V segment lost 5 bases, leaving 7 bases of the junction unmatched. The CDR3: CASSPGRGVYEQYF. The CDR3 DNA is TGTGCCAGCAGCCCCGGGAGGGGGGTATACGAGCAGTACTTC.

The chain uses TRBV6-1 and TRBJ1-1; D might be TRBD1 (5 bases). This CDR3 is built from 15 residues. V was shortened by 0 bases and J by 4 bases, with 12 bases between the two germline ends. The germline V gene has CDR1 MNHNS and CDR2 SASEGT. The CDR3 region is CASSEAADGGTEAFF. The DNA of the CDR3 is TGTGCCAGCAGTGAAGCCGCGGACGGGGGCACTGAAGCTTTCTTT.

In the case of this clone: Since a much larger clone is just one base distant, this may be a read error. As DNA, the CDR3 is TGTGCCAGCAGCTTGGCCGGGAGCGGGAGGGCCTTAGATACCCAGTACTTC. Its translation is CASSLAGSGRALDTQYF. V and J are TRBV5-5 and TRBJ2-5, with TRBD2 matching 10 bases. CDR1 and CDR2 (germline): SGHKS, YYEKEE (reference sequence). V lost 0 bases, J lost 8 bases, and 13 bases stayed unmatched. The CDR3 loop spans 17 amino acids.

This clone was seen ten or more times. A much larger clone sits a single nucleotide away, making a read error possible. Within the sample, other DNA sequences also encode this same CDR3. This chain connects TRBV19 to TRBJ2-2; no clear D gene. Germline values: CDR1 LNHDA, CDR2 SQIVND (reference sequence). Trimming pared 1 base from V and 6 bases from J, leaving 6 bases between. The CDR3 extends over 13 amino acids. CDR3: CASSIGPPGELFF. In nucleotides, the CDR3 is TGTGCCAGTAGTATAGGACCCCCCGGGGAGCTGTTTTTT.

With respect to this clone: The sample carries other DNA sequences with the same CDR3. The chain recombines TRBV4-2 with TRBJ2-1, with 9 nucleotides matching TRBD2. Germline V CDR1 and CDR2: LGHNA, YNFKEQ. The CDR3 consists of 15 residues. The V segment lost 4 bases and the J segment 5 bases; nucleotides outside the gene matches: 6. CDR3 region: CASSLALAGDNEQFF. CDR3 DNA: TGTGCCAGCAGCCTAGCACTAGCGGGTGACAATGAGCAGTTCTTC.

This clone occurred many times. Other DNA variants within this sample encode the same CDR3. The V gene is TRBV5-1, the J gene TRBJ2-1; 12 bases match TRBD2. Trimming cost V 2 bases and J 12 bases; bases outside gene matches: 6. In germline, CDR1 is SGHRS, CDR2 YFSETQ. The CDR3 covers 14 residues. The CDR3: CASSLGLAGTPQFF. The CDR3 DNA reads as TGCGCCAGCAGCTTAGGACTAGCGGGGACCCCGCAGTTCTTC.

This clone was counted many times. In the same sample, other DNA sequences code for this CDR3. V gene TRBV28 combines with J gene TRBJ1-1, with D unresolved. The CDR3 contains 14 residues. V was clipped by 7 bases and J by 4 bases, with 16 bases between them. Germline CDR1 and CDR2: MDHEN and SYDVKM. The CDR3 DNA follows: TGTGCCAGCACCCTGGGCGTCCGTGGCACTGAAGCTTTCTTT. It encodes CASTLGVRGTEAFF.

Remarks on this clone: Other DNA sequences in this specimen translate into the identical CDR3. The chain links TRBV6-1 to TRBJ2-1; 7 nucleotides match TRBD2. With V trimmed by 5 bases and J by 3 bases, 4 bases remained unmatched. Germline assignment: CDR1 MNHNS and CDR2 SASEGT. The CDR3 length is 14 residues. The CDR3 region has the DNA TGTGCCAGCAGTCGACTAGCTGTCTACAATGAGCAGTTCTTC. Its protein product is CASSRLAVYNEQFF.

This clone was seen ten or more times. This chain joins TRBV20-1 and TRBJ1-1; 7 bases agree with TRBD1. Germline V lookup: CDR1 DFQATT, CDR2 SNEGSKA (reference sequence). This CDR3 is built from 14 residues. The junction had 10 bases not matched to a gene; V was cut back by 5 bases and J by 4 bases. The CDR3: CSADRDSGGTEAFF. In nucleotides, the CDR3 is TGCAGTGCTGACAGGGACTCGGGGGGCACTGAAGCTTTCTTT.

This clone has just a few counts. A much more abundant neighbour one base away suggests this may be a read error. The CDR3 DNA sequence: TGTGCCAGCAGTGAGCGGGCCACCACAGATACGCAGTATTTT. Translation: CASSERATTDTQYF. This chain connects TRBV6-4 to TRBJ2-3; possible D gene TRBD2, 5 bases. The CDR3 totals 14 residues. Germline V lookup: CDR1 MRHNA, CDR2 SNTAGT. Trimming left V 3 bases short and J 2 bases short, with 9 bases between.

This rearrangement joins TRBV6-1 to TRBJ2-3, with D unresolved. Germline CDR1 MNHNS, CDR2 SASEGT. The CDR3 contains 14 residues. Trimming shortened V by 5 bases and J by 2 bases, and 11 bases separated the two germline ends. DNA for the CDR3: TGTGCCAGCAGTCCTAGACATTCCACAGATACGCAGTATTTT. Encoded protein: CASSPRHSTDTQYF.

As to this clone: A single base separates this from a much larger clone, so it may be a read error. This CDR3 fails to terminate in the conserved phenylalanine or tryptophan, so it likely reflects a read error. The DNA is left out, because the CDR3 cannot be placed on it with certainty; the CDR3 is given as TCRdb lists it. The rearrangement uses TRBV7-9 and TRBJ2-5; no DNA check was done on the table's D call, TRBD1. The CDR3 numbers 12 amino acids, ends counted. The germline CDR1 and CDR2 sequences are SEHNR and FQNEAQ (reference sequence). CDR3 sequence reads: CASSLREQGKTV.